The 23 T cell receptor beta chains below all came from one sample that was sequenced in a study of T cell responses to AZD1222 COVID-19 vaccine. Only in-frame clones appear in the TCRdb table, and some are missing; sequencing was by immunoSEQ multiplex PCR. This table holds 99,000 or so clones, about 91% found once. The sequencing here drew on peripheral blood, taken 28 days after the second AZD1222 dose. The receptors shown here come from an adult who received the AZD1222 COVID-19 vaccine.

This clone was recorded once. This rearrangement joins TRBV11-2 to TRBJ1-2; 8 bases map to TRBD1. This CDR3 has 15 residues. The V gene's germline CDR1 is SGHAT and CDR2 FQNNGV. The junction had 7 bases not matched to a gene; V was cut back by 3 bases and J by 4 bases. CDR3 region: CASSLETGATYGYTF. The CDR3 region has the DNA TGTGCCAGCAGCTTGGAGACAGGGGCGACCTATGGCTACACCTTC.

CDR3 residues: CASSFIWDRGEHTQYF. The CDR3 DNA sequence: TGTGCCAGCAGCTTCATTTGGGACAGGGGAGAACATACGCAGTATTTT. The J gene is TRBJ2-3, the V gene TRBV7-9; 10 bases fit TRBD1. Germline V gene data show CDR1 as SEHNR and CDR2 as FQNEAQ (reference sequence). Trimming cost V 3 bases and J 7 bases; bases outside gene matches: 10. CDR3 length: 16 amino acids.

There are a few counts of this clone. The V and J genes are TRBV2 and TRBJ2-2, with D possibly being TRBD1 or TRBD2 (5 bases each). Trimming cost V 6 bases and J 5 bases, with 10 bases left between them. The germline gives CDR1 SNHLY, CDR2 FYNNEI. CDR3 length: 13 residues. The CDR3 sequence is CASREGRTGELFF. DNA for the CDR3: TGTGCCAGCAGAGAGGGACGGACCGGGGAGCTGTTTTTT.

CDR3 DNA sequence: TGTGCCTGGAAGGTGGTCGGGGGTGGCTACACCTTC. It is translated as CAWKVVGGGYTF. The chain links TRBV30 to TRBJ1-2; TRBD1 is a possible D gene (5 bases). Trimming removed 4 bases from V and 7 bases from J, with 13 bases in between. CDR1 and CDR2 (germline): GTSNPN, SVGIG (reference sequence). The CDR3 extends over 12 amino acids.

The rearrangement joins TRBV13 to TRBJ1-1, with a tentative D call TRBD1 (6 bases). This CDR3 has 14 residues. Germline CDR1 and CDR2: PRHDT and FYEKMQ (reference sequence). Trimming stripped 5 bases from V and 5 bases from J, with 15 bases between. The CDR3 region is CASSLQGYGTEAFF. The CDR3, as DNA: TGTGCCAGCAGCCTACAGGGCTATGGGACTGAAGCTTTCTTT.

J is TRBJ1-4 and V is TRBV28, with 7 positions matching TRBD1. The germline V gene has CDR1 MDHEN and CDR2 SYDVKM. The CDR3 covers 14 residues. Unmatched junction bases numbered 6, after V lost 6 bases and J lost 5 bases. CDR3 protein: CASSEGGSNEKLFF. The CDR3 DNA sequence: TGTGCCAGCAGCGAAGGGGGCTCCAATGAAAAACTGTTTTTT.

This clone occurred a few times. CDR3 DNA: TGTGCCAGTAGGCCCGGGACACCCACCGGGGAGCTGTTTTTT. The encoded protein is CASRPGTPTGELFF. This rearrangement joins TRBV19 to TRBJ2-2, with D maybe TRBD1 (6 bases). Germline loops: CDR1 LNHDA, CDR2 SQIVND (reference sequence). The CDR3 has 14 amino acids. The V gene lost 6 bases and the J gene lost 4 bases, with 12 bases spanning the gap.

J is TRBJ1-2 and V is TRBV28; D is ambiguous. V lost 6 bases to trimming and J lost 8 bases, with 19 bases between them. Germline-derived CDR1 and CDR2 are MDHEN and SYDVKM. The CDR3 spans 14 residues. The CDR3 region is CASSPGLAAWGYTF. The CDR3 nucleotides read TGTGCCAGCAGCCCCGGACTCGCAGCATGGGGCTACACCTTC.

This chain joins TRBV28 and TRBJ2-7; TRBD2 aligns across 10 bases. Looked up from germline, CDR1 is MDHEN and CDR2 is SYDVKM. Trimming cost V 6 bases and J 9 bases; bases outside gene matches: 11. The CDR3 contains 14 residues. The CDR3 nucleotides read TGTGCCAGCAGGGGCAACGAGCGGGAGGGTTGGCAGTACTTC. It yields the protein CASRGNEREGWQYF.

This sequence joins TRBV28 and TRBJ1-6; D may be TRBD1 (5 bases). This CDR3 region has 15 residues. CDR1 MDHEN and CDR2 SYDVKM come from the germline V gene. Trimming took off 5 bases at V and 7 bases at J, with 15 bases between the two ends. CDR3 nucleotides: TGTGCCAGCAGTCCAGCAGGGTCGGGGAATTCACCCCTCCACTTT. As protein: CASSPAGSGNSPLHF.

This rearrangement joins TRBV20-1 to TRBJ1-2; D unclear. Trimming pared 3 bases from V and 5 bases from J, leaving 4 bases between. The CDR3 loop spans 10 amino acids. Germline CDR1 and CDR2: DFQATT and SNEGSKA (reference sequence). The CDR3 loop is CSASFYGYTF. The CDR3 DNA is TGCAGTGCTAGTTTTTATGGCTACACCTTC.

The table lists this clone with a count of one. The genes are TRBV6-5 and TRBJ2-2; either TRBD1 or TRBD2 may supply D (5 bases each). Between the trimmed V and J ends, which lost 6 bases and 1 base, there was a span of 12 bases. This CDR3 has 15 amino acids. Germline V gene data show CDR1 as MNHEY and CDR2 as SVGAGI. The CDR3 loop is CASSGFGGNTGELFF. The CDR3, as DNA: TGTGCCAGCAGCGGGTTTGGGGGGAACACCGGGGAGCTGTTTTTT.

This clone was counted only a few times. The V gene is TRBV27, the J gene TRBJ2-7, with D possibly being TRBD1 or TRBD2 (5 bases each). The V gene lost 6 bases and the J gene lost 3 bases, with 21 bases spanning the gap. The CDR3 length is 16 residues. Germline CDR1 MNHEY, CDR2 SMNVEV (reference sequence). This CDR3 is CASSMTAGRGVYEQYF. The CDR3, as DNA: TGTGCCAGCAGCATGACGGCAGGGCGAGGGGTCTACGAGCAGTACTTC.

V usage is TRBV7-2 and J usage is TRBJ1-3; unclear D gene. There are 15 residues in the CDR3. Trimming shortened V by 5 bases and J by 4 bases, and 15 bases separated the two germline ends. The germline V gene has CDR1 SGHTA and CDR2 FQGNSA. This CDR3 reads CASSLTYSGGNTIYF. The CDR3 coding sequence is TGTGCCAGCAGCCTAACTTACAGTGGAGGAAACACCATATATTTT. The full variable domain, with the rest looked up from reference TRBV7-2 and TRBJ1-3, is GAGVSQSPSNKVTEKGKDVELRCDPISGHTALYWYRQSLGQGLEFLIYFQGNSAPDKSGLPSDRFSAERTGGSVSTLTIQRTQQEDSAVYLCASSLTYSGGNTIYFGEGSWLTVV.

This rearrangement joins TRBV5-4 to TRBJ1-1; D is unclear. Trimming stripped 9 bases from V and 1 base from J, with 13 bases between. The CDR3 consists of 13 residues. CDR1 is SGHNT and CDR2 is YYREEE in the germline V gene (reference sequence). This chain's CDR3 is CATDAEGNTEAFF. The CDR3, as DNA: TGTGCCACAGATGCGGAGGGGAACACTGAAGCTTTCTTT.

J is TRBJ2-1 and V is TRBV7-3; the match to TRBD2 covers 14 bases. Germline V gene sequence: CDR1 SGHTA, CDR2 FQGTGA. The V gene end was trimmed by 2 bases and the J gene end by 5 bases; junction bases not matched to a gene: 2. The CDR3 is made up of 16 amino acids. In DNA form, the CDR3 reads TGTGCCAGCAGCTTAGGGACTAGCGGGGGTAACAATGAGCAGTTCTTC. It specifies CASSLGTSGGNNEQFF.

This chain joins TRBV6-5 and TRBJ2-7; D unresolved. The CDR3 is 15 residues long. Germline V CDR1 and CDR2: MNHEY, SVGAGI. Trimming cost V 2 bases and J 7 bases, with 18 bases left between them. The CDR3 bases are TGTGCCAGCAGTTACGATAGGTCTCTTACGAGAGAGCAGTACTTC. Protein: CASSYDRSLTREQYF.

The CDR3 nucleotides read TGTGCCAGCAGCCCGGGACTAGGTTTAACCTACAATGAGCAGTTCTTC. Amino acids: CASSPGLGLTYNEQFF. V usage is TRBV11-2 and J usage is TRBJ2-1; 8 bases are a match to TRBD2. Looked up from germline, CDR1 is SGHAT and CDR2 is FQNNGV. The CDR3 has 16 residues. V was pared by 5 bases and J by 2 bases, with 8 bases of the junction left unmatched.

Only a few counts were recorded for this clone. The rearrangement uses TRBV19 and TRBJ2-3; 8 bases fit TRBD2. V lost 7 bases, J lost 4 bases, and 7 bases stayed unmatched. Germline lookup yields CDR1 LNHDA and CDR2 SQIVND (reference sequence). The CDR3 spans 14 residues. The CDR3 sequence is CASTVSGRADTQYF. CDR3 coding DNA: TGTGCCAGTACCGTCAGCGGGAGAGCAGATACGCAGTATTTT.

This clone came up once. The chain recombines TRBV5-1 with TRBJ2-1, with TRBD1 identical over 8 bases. Looked up from germline, CDR1 is SGHRS and CDR2 is YFSETQ. V lost 2 bases, J lost 4 bases, and 8 bases stayed unmatched. This CDR3 is built from 16 residues. The CDR3 loop reads CASSFPGTGRYNEQFF. For the CDR3, the DNA is TGCGCCAGCAGCTTCCCCGGGACAGGCCGGTACAATGAGCAGTTCTTC.

V is TRBV6-1 and J is TRBJ1-3; D perhaps matches TRBD1 (5 bases). Trimming removed 4 bases from V and 4 bases from J, with 23 bases in between. This CDR3 comprises 18 residues. CDR1 and CDR2 (germline): MNHNS, SASEGT. The CDR3 DNA reads TGTGCCAGCAGTGTTGAGGTTTCTTTTTGGGGGAGCGGAAACACCATATATTTT. It codes for CASSVEVSFWGSGNTIYF.

The chain links TRBV14 to TRBJ1-5; no clear D gene. Germline V gives CDR1 SGHDN, CDR2 FVKESK. This CDR3 is built from 13 residues. Trimming stripped 5 bases from V and 0 bases from J, with 5 bases between. CDR3 nucleotides: TGTGCCAGCAGCAGTAATAGCAATCAGCCCCAGCATTTT. Translation gives CASSSNSNQPQHF.

This sequence joins TRBV3-1 (or the pseudogene TRBV3-2) and TRBJ1-3; no reliable D call. From germline, CDR1 is LGHDT and CDR2 YNNKEL (reference sequence). CDR3 length: 15 residues. Between the trimmed V and J ends, which lost 4 bases and 0 bases, there was a span of 10 bases. Written as DNA, the CDR3 is TGTGCCAGCAGCCGCGGGAGAAACTCTGGAAACACCATATATTTT. Residues: CASSRGRNSGNTIYF.